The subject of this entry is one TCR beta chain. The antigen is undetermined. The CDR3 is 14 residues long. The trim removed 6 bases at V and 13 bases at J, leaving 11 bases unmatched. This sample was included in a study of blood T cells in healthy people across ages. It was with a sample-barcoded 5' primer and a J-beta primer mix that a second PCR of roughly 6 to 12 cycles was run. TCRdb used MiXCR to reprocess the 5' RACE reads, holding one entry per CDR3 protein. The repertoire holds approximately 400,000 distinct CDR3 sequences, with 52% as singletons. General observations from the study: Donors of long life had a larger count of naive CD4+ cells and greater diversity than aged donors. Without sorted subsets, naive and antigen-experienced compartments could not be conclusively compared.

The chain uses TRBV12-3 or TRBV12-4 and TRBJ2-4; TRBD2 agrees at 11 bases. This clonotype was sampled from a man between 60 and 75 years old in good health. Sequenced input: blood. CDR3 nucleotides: TGTGCCAGCAGGAAAACTAGCGGGAGCTCTGAGCAGTACTTC. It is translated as CASRKTSGSSEQYF.